This T cell receptor (beta chain) originates from a study of PD-1 blockade in classical Hodgkin lymphoma. Only in-frame clones appear in the TCRdb table, and some are missing; sequencing was by immunoSEQ multiplex PCR. This sample yields 7,500 to 8,000 clones, of which more than 80% are seen a single time; approximately 1.7% belongs to the top ten. No patient escaped relapse after autologous stem cell transplantation, and brentuximab vedotin exposure varied. Researchers report purifying CD4+ T cells from thawed PBMCs by magnetic negative selection. Germline CDR1 reads SGHRS; CDR2 reads YFSETQ. The CDR3 is made up of 14 amino acids. Trimming removed 7 bases from V and 2 bases from J, with 12 bases in between. This clone was recorded only once.

The source material was CD4+ T cells from blood, sampled at baseline. V is TRBV5-1 and J is TRBJ2-2; the D gene is possibly TRBD1 (6 bases). The TCR sequence derives from a human donor with classical Hodgkin lymphoma. The CDR3 sequence is CASAGQSNTGELFF. CDR3 DNA: TGCGCCAGCGCCGGACAGTCAAACACCGGGGAGCTGTTTTTT.